This T cell receptor beta chain derives from a study of Tregs in tolerant kidney transplant recipients (dated by TCRdb to the late 2010s). For the study in its entirety: Before combined kidney and bone marrow transplantation, this study identified donor-specific regulatory T cells using TCRbeta sequencing and then followed those same cells after transplant. TCRbeta repertoire sequencing was used in a few healthy controls to compare several ways of expanding Tregs specific for an allogeneic donor. Findings and caveats that apply to the study as a whole: Expanding Tregs with activated donor B cells appeared to identify the most biologically relevant and donor-specific TCRbeta repertoire. Biological reproducibility was not examined directly, but technical replication error appeared to be minimal. Because the study included only a small number of patients, the results must be confirmed in larger populations and under other immunosuppression protocols.

The germline ends are 11 bases apart after V is trimmed by 1 base and J by 8 bases. The germline V gene provides CDR1 MGHRA and CDR2 YSYEKL. The CDR3 contains 13 residues, cysteine and phenylalanine counted. The read is trimmed to its CDR3 DNA, 39 bases read in frame from base 1. For TCRbeta CDR3 sequencing, genomic DNA from the sorted cells was extracted using the QIAGEN DNeasy Blood and Tissue Kit. High-throughput TCRbeta CDR3 sequencing was carried out commercially through immunoSEQ, with PCR amplification with bias correction and internal controls included. The authors' analysis ran thus. A unique productive TCRbeta sequence was defined by the CDR3 nucleotide sequence when primers matched, and otherwise by the CDR3 amino acid sequence together with the Vbeta and Jbeta genes. Sorting error was corrected by removing sequences shared between sorted populations at a frequency ratio of 2:1 or less, and the remaining shared sequences were assigned to the higher population. A sequence counted as donor-reactive if, in CFSE-low cells, the sequence had a frequency of at least 0.01% and was expanded at least 5-fold compared with unstimulated cells. Jensen-Shannon divergence calculated on the top 100 TCRbeta sequences ranked by frequency was used to measure repertoire divergence. For samples with multiple sequencing runs, sorting error was corrected in each run separately before the runs were combined. The table was pulled from immuneACCESS by TCRdb, which kept in-frame rearrangements only. Such tables lose some clones; where checked, under half of the loss comes from unresolved V genes, and the rest has no known cause. That table supplies the V and J calls and clone size; D and trimming were determined from the DNA. The sample table holds tens of thousands of clones, of which 75% to 95% were seen once. The ten largest clones represent about 0.74% of the sample.

Worth noting for this clone: This clone's antigen is unknown. Base qualities are not at hand, and no much larger clone is one base apart.

Thawed PBMCs were FACS-sorted into unstimulated Tregs (CD4+CD25+CD127-), CD4+ non-Tregs (CD4+CD25-), CD4 cells and CD8 cells. Prior to Treg sorting, thawed PBMCs were rested overnight at 37 degrees C with 200 IU/ml IL-2. Healthy control blood was obtained either as purchased buffy coats or from healthy volunteers. Healthy control blood was processed by Ficoll density gradient to PBMCs and cryopreserved; patient PBMCs were collected before and after transplant. Source material: Tregs from blood. Rearrangement joined TRBV4-1 to TRBJ1-2; the D gene lacks a confident call. The origin of this receptor is a human donor in good health. The DNA sequence follows: TGCGCCAGCAGCCAAGGGGTACGACCCGGCTACACCTTC. It specifies CASSQGVRPGYTF.